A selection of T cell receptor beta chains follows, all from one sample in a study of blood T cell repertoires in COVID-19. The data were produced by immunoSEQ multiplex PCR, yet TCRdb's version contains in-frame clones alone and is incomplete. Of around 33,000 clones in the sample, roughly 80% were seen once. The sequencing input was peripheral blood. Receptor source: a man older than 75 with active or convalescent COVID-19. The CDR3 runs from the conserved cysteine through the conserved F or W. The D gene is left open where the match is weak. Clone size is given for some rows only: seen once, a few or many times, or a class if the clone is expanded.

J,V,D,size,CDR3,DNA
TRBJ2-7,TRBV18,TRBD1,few,CASSPPGQGNEQYF,TGTGCCAGCTCACCTCCGGGACAGGGCAACGAGCAGTACTTC
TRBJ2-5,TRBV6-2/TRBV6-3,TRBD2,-,CASSYSGTSGTQYF,TGTGCCAGCAGTTACTCTGGGACTAGCGGGACCCAGTACTTC
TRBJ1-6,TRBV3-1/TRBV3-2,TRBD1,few,CASSLGTDNSPLHF,TGTGCCAGCAGCCTTGGGACAGATAATTCACCCCTCCACTTT
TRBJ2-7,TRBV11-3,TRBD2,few,CASSFYGTSFNEQYF,TGTGCCAGCAGCTTTTATGGGACTAGTTTCAACGAGCAGTACTTC
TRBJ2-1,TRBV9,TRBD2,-,CASSRRLAVDEQFF,TGTGCCAGCAGCCGCCGACTAGCGGTGGATGAGCAGTTCTTC
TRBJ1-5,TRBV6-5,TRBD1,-,CASRRQGDQPQHF,TGTGCCAGCAGGAGACAGGGCGATCAGCCCCAGCATTTT
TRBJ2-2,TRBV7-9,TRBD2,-,CASTLAGTGELFF,TGTGCCAGCACGCTAGCGGGCACCGGGGAGCTGTTTTTT
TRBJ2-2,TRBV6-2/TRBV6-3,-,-,CASSFAGELFF,TGTGCCAGCAGTTTCGCCGGGGAGCTGTTTTTT
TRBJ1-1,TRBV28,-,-,CASSLITREAFF,TGTGCCAGCAGTCTTATCACAAGAGAAGCTTTCTTT
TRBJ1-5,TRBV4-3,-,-,CASSQSAGSNQPQHF,TGCGCCAGCAGCCAGTCGGCGGGATCGAATCAGCCCCAGCATTTT
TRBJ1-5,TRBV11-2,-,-,CASGLELNQPQHF,TGTGCCAGCGGTTTGGAGCTGAATCAGCCCCAGCATTTT
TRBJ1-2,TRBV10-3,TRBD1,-,CATWTGNNYGYTF,TGTGCCACCTGGACAGGGAATAACTATGGCTACACCTTC
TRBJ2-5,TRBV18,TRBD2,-,CASSTGTRGETQYF,TGTGCCAGCTCAACCGGGACTAGGGGAGAGACCCAGTACTTC
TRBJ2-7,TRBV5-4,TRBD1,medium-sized,CASSPGQDSSYEQYF,TGTGCCAGCAGCCCGGGACAGGACAGCTCCTACGAGCAGTACTTC
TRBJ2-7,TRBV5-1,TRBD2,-,CASRPTGNAASGTYEQYF,TGCGCCAGCAGACCGACAGGTAACGCAGCTAGCGGGACGTACGAGCAGTACTTC
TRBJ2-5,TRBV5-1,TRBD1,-,CASSLMGQGNGETQYF,TGCGCCAGCAGCTTGATGGGACAGGGGAACGGAGAGACCCAGTACTTC
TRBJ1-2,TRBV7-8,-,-,CASSDRDSGYGYTF,TGTGCCAGCAGCGATCGGGACTCGGGGTATGGCTACACCTTC
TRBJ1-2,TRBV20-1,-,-,CSASPPPGQPNYGYTF,TGCAGTGCTAGTCCCCCGCCGGGACAACCTAACTATGGCTACACCTTC
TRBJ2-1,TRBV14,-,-,CASSQVVHNEQFF,TGTGCCAGCAGCCAAGTCGTTCACAATGAGCAGTTCTTC
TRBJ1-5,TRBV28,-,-,CASSRSGTLLQPQHF,TGTGCCAGCAGCCGATCCGGGACTTTACTCCAGCCCCAGCATTTT
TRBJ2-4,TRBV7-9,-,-,CASSLGGENTIAKNIQYF,TGTGCCAGCAGCTTAGGTGGAGAGAATACTATAGCCAAAAACATTCAGTACTTC
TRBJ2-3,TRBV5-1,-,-,CASSLGGREDTQYF,TGCGCCAGCAGCTTGGGGGGGCGTGAAGATACGCAGTATTTT
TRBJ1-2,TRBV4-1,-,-,CASSQDILTNYGYTF,TGCGCCAGCAGCCAAGATATATTAACAAACTATGGCTACACCTTC
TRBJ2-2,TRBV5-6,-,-,CASSPASGANTGELFF,TGTGCCAGCAGCCCCGCCTCGGGAGCGAACACCGGGGAGCTGTTTTTT
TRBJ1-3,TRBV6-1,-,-,CASSEILGQSGNTIYF,TGTGCCAGCAGTGAGATTCTCGGACAGTCTGGAAACACCATATATTTT
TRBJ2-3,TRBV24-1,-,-,CATSDPRTDTQYF,TGTGCCACCAGTGACCCCCGTACAGATACGCAGTATTTT
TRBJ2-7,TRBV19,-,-,CASAVRAGEYEQYF,TGTGCCAGTGCCGTGAGGGCAGGGGAATACGAGCAGTACTTC
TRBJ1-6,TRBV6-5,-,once,CASSYKILSSPLHF,TGTGCCAGCAGTTACAAAATCCTGAGTTCACCCCTCCACTTT
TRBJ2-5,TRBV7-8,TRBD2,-,CASSLYLAGGVQETQYF,TGTGCCAGCAGCTTGTACTTAGCGGGAGGGGTCCAAGAGACCCAGTACTTC
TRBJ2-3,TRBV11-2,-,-,CASSTWGYDTQYF,TGTGCCAGCAGCACGTGGGGCTACGATACGCAGTATTTT
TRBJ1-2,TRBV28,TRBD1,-,CASSLPTTGGDGYTF,TGTGCCAGCAGTTTACCTACGACAGGGGGCGATGGCTACACCTTC
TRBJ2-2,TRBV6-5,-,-,CASSYTEGGAGELFF,TGTGCCAGCAGTTACACGGAAGGGGGGGCCGGGGAGCTGTTTTTT
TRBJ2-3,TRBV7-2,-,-,CASSFGGLGGTDTQYF,TGTGCCAGCAGCTTCGGAGGGCTAGGTGGCACAGATACGCAGTATTTT
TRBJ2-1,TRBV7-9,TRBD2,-,CSYSGRYNEQFF,TGTAGTTATAGCGGGAGGTACAATGAGCAGTTCTTC
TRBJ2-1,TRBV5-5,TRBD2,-,CASSLTSDSYNEQFF,TGTGCCAGCAGCTTGACTAGCGACTCCTACAATGAGCAGTTCTTC
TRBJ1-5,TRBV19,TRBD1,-,CASSIVAGGGNQPQHF,TGTGCCAGTAGTATAGTGGCAGGGGGCGGCAATCAGCCCCAGCATTTT
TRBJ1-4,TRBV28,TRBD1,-,CASREQTGWNEKLFF,TGTGCCAGCAGGGAGCAGACAGGGTGGAATGAAAAACTGTTTTTT
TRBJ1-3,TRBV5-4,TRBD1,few,CASSTNRGPGNTIYF,TGTGCCAGCAGCACCAACAGGGGCCCTGGAAACACCATATATTTT
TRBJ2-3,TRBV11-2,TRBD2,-,CASSTASGTSTDTQYF,TGTGCCAGCAGCACGGCTAGCGGAACAAGCACAGATACGCAGTATTTT
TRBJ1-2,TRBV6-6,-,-,CASSYSGGIGYGYTF,TGTGCCAGCAGTTACTCTGGGGGGATCGGCTATGGCTACACCTTC
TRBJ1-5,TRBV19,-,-,CASNPGDSNQPQHF,TGTGCCAGTAACCCAGGTGATAGCAATCAGCCCCAGCATTTT
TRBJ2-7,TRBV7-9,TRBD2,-,CASSFPAGAGGRAYEQYF,TGTGCCAGCAGCTTCCCCGCCGGAGCGGGAGGTCGGGCATACGAGCAGTACTTC
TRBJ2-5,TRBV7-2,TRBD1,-,CASRQGAWETQYF,TGTGCCAGCCGACAGGGGGCTTGGGAGACCCAGTACTTC
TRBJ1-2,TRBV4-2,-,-,CASSQGLGNYGYTF,TGTGCCAGCAGCCAAGGCCTCGGGAACTATGGCTACACCTTC
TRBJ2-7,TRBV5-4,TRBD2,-,CASSQGLAGSISYEQYF,TGTGCCAGCAGCCAGGGACTAGCGGGATCAATCTCCTACGAGCAGTACTTC
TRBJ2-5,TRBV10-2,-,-,CASSVRGRQETQYF,TGCGCCAGCAGTGTTAGGGGTAGGCAAGAGACCCAGTACTTC
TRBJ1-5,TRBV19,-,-,CASSILFTGNQPQHF,TGTGCCAGTAGTATATTATTCACAGGGAATCAGCCCCAGCATTTT
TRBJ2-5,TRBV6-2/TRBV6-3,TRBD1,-,CASSYSAGTEQETQYF,TGTGCCAGCAGTTACTCGGCCGGGACAGAACAAGAGACCCAGTACTTC
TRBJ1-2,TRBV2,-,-,CASSQQGSNYGYTF,TGTGCCAGCAGTCAACAGGGAAGTAACTATGGCTACACCTTC
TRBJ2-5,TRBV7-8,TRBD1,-,CASSFLSRGQETQYF,TGTGCCAGCAGCTTTTTGTCCAGGGGGCAAGAGACCCAGTACTTC
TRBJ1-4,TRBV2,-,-,CASSDAGAANEKLFF,TGTGCCAGCAGTGATGCGGGGGCGGCAAATGAAAAACTGTTTTTT
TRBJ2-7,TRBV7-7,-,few,CASSLAGGATYEQYF,TGTGCCAGCAGCTTAGCAGGGGGTGCTACCTACGAGCAGTACTTC
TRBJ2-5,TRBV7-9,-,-,CASSLSSGVGETQYF,TGTGCCAGCAGCTTAAGTTCGGGGGTTGGGGAGACCCAGTACTTC